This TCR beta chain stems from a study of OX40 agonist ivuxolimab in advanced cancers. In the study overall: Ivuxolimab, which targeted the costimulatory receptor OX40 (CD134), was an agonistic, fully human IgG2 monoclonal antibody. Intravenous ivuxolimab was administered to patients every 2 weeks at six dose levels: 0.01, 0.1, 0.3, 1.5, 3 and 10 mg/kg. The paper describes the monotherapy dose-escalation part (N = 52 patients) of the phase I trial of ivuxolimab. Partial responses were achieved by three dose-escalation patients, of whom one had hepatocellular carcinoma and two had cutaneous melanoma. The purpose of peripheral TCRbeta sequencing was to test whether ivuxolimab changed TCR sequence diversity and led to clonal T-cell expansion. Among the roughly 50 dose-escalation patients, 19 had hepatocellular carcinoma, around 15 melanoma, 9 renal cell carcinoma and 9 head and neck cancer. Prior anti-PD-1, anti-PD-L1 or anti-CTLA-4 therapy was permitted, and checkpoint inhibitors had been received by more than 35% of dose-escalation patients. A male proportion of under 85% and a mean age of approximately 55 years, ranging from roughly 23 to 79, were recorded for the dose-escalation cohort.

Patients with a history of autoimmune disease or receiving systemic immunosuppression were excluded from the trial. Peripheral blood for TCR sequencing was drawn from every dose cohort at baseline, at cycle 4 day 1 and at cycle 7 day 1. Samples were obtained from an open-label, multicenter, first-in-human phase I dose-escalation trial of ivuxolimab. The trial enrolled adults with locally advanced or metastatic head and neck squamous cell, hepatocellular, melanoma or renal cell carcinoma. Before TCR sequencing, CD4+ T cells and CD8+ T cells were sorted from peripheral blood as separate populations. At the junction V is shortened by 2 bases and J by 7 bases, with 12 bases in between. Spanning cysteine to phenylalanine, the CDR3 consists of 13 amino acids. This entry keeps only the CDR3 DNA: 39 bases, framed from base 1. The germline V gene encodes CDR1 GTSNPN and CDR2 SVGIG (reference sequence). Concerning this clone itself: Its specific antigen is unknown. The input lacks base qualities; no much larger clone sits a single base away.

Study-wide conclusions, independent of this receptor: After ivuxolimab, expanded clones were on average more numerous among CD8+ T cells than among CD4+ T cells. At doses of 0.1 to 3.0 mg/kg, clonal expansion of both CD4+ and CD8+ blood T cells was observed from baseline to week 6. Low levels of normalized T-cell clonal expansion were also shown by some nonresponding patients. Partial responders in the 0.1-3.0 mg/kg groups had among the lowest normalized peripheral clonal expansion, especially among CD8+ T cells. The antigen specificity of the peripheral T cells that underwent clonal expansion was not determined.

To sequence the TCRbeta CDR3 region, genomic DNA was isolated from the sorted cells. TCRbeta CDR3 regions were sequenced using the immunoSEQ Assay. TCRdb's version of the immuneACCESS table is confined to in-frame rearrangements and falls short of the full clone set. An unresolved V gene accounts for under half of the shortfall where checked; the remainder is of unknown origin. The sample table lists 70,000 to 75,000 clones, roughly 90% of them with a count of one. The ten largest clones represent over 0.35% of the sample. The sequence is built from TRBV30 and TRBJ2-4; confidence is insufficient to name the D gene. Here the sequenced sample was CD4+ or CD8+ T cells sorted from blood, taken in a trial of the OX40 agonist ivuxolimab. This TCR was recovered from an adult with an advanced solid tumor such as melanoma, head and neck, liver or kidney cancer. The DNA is TGTGCCTGGAGTTTATTGGACGGGAACATTCAGTACTTC. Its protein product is CAWSLLDGNIQYF.